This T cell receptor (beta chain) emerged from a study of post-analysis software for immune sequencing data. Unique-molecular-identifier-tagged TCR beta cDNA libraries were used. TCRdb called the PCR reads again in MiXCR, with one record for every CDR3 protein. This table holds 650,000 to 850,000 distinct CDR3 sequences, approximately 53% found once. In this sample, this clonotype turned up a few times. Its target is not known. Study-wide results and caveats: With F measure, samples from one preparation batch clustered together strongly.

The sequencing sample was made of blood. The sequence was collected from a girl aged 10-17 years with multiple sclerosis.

The CDR3 sequence: CASRSAGYTF. The CDR3, as DNA: TGTGCCAGCAGGTCAGCGGGCTACACCTTC. The V and J genes are TRBV7-9 and TRBJ1-2; D not certain. CDR1 SEHNR and CDR2 FQNEAQ come from the germline V gene (reference sequence). The V and J ends lost 6 bases and 8 bases respectively, with 7 bases between them. The CDR3 loop spans 10 amino acids.